This T cell receptor (beta chain) was captured in a study of blood T cell repertoires in COVID-19. The V and J ends lost 4 bases and 1 base respectively, with 8 bases between them. This CDR3 has 14 amino acids. Looked up from germline, CDR1 is SNHLY and CDR2 is FYNNEI. Sequencing was performed with immunoSEQ multiplex PCR; in TCRdb, only in-frame clones are kept and a portion is missing. The table records a few hundred thousand clones, 84% of them present only once. This clonotype was obtained from a man aged 25-40 years with acute COVID-19. Sample: PBMCs or T cells enriched from blood (not recorded which). The rearrangement joins TRBV2 to TRBJ1-5; D is perhaps TRBD1 (5 bases). The CDR3 bases are TGTGCCAGCAGTGTTAGGGGAAGCAATCAGCCCCAGCATTTT. Its translation is CASSVRGSNQPQHF.